This T cell receptor beta chain was documented in a study of cytomegalovirus exposure and HLA in healthy donors (dated by TCRdb to the late 2010s). The study in broad terms: According to an earlier analysis of a few hundred of the donors, 150 million to 200 million T cells yielded some 120 million unique TCR beta sequences and about 300 Gb of sequence data. An early release covering around 630 HLA-typed donors comprised approximately 290 gigabases of sequencing data and 65 million to 100 million unique TCR sequences. Of the 398 genotyped donors, 70% to 90% were placed in the genetic ancestry cluster associated with self-reported Caucasian donors. The study was designed to test whether signatures of past pathogen exposure could be identified by cataloging public T cell receptors. The study profiled the T cell repertoires of about 720 subjects by immunosequencing and related them to cytomegalovirus serostatus. Besides the first cohort of some 670 subjects, a separate validation cohort made up of 120 different subjects was used. To predict cytomegalovirus infection status, the study combined high-throughput TCR immunosequencing, statistical association of individual TCRs with disease status, and machine learning. A later analysis re-examined previously published TCR beta repertoires from roughly 720 donors and added high-resolution HLA genotyping to investigate patterns of TCR occurrence. The later analysis used no new phenotypic data to find candidate immune exposures, relying instead on TCR beta sequences and their occurrence across donors. An earlier analysis of approximately 580 of the donors used high-throughput TCR beta sequencing to judge whether each TCR beta V gene segment behaved as functional or pseudogenic. Alongside the repertoire data, information on donor age, sex, ethnicity and CMV serostatus was compiled. In a later genetic analysis, genome-wide SNP genotypes for about three fifths of the roughly 670 donors were used, and that subset was treated as a discovery cohort. Every discovery cohort repertoire had been produced on one sequencing platform. Both class I and class II loci were covered by HLA typing, at four-digit resolution. The number of donors typed differed by locus, with about 620-630 for A, B, C, DRB1 and DQB1, more than 500 for DQA1, about 610 for DPA1, and around 450 for DPB1. Several DR-DQ haplotypes were handled as single units for association and clustering because linkage in the cohort was strong. On average, approximately 250,000 unique TCR beta nucleotide sequences were sequenced per donor among about 400 genotyped donors of the cohort, with about 19% of those sequences being non-productive. Beyond this particular receptor, the publication reports: Across donors, most TCR sequences were observed very rarely, whereas some public TCRs were present in many individuals. In a later genetic analysis, fewer N-insertions in productive TCRs were reported among donors in an Asian-associated ancestry cluster than the approximately 710-donor mean. Assigning TCR associations to individual alleles was difficult when HLA alleles, especially DR and DQ, strongly co-occurred. It was suggested by the authors that the approach could potentially be generalized to other disease states and immunological phenotypes. In a later analysis, HLA-associated TCR beta chains showed more clonal expansion and lower generation probabilities than non-associated chains that were equally common. In both the original and validation cohorts, the classifier was reported to diagnose cytomegalovirus status with high specificity and sensitivity. Because counts were too low, seventeen rarely observed V segments, including chromosome 9 orphons, were excluded from the earlier analysis of around 590 of the donors. In a later analysis, the rate of TCR association differed among HLA loci, with DRB1 alleles having the most associated TCRs and HLA-C alleles having the fewest. In the study, about 150 TCR beta chains were listed as associated with cytomegalovirus. In an earlier analysis of 587 of the donors, most TCR beta V segments were observed in productive rearrangements about 87% or about 30% of the time, broadly matching IMGT annotations. V-gene and J-gene trimming of TCR beta chains was associated with a missense DCLRE1C variant in a later genetic analysis, and the association was replicated in an independent cohort. A further reported finding was that TCR beta sequences accurately predicted the HLA-A and HLA-B alleles for most subjects in the first cohort. In a later analysis, around 17,000 TCR beta sequences were associated with specific HLA alleles at a false discovery rate of 0.05. Because HLA typing was unavailable for some donors at each locus, only the typed subset was used in association tests. Most CMV-associated TCR beta chains appeared to be HLA-restricted in a later analysis, and the HLA associations seemed to be driven largely by CMV exposure. In a later analysis, several top co-occurrence clusters were reported to appear linked to parvovirus B19, influenza, CMV and Epstein-Barr virus. CMV serostatus was the only immune exposure information available for the cohort. Presence/absence analyses assumed roughly uniform sequencing depth across donors, an assumption that may not hold. Three of the identified cytomegalovirus-associated TCR beta chains were confirmed in vitro to be specific for cytomegalovirus antigens. A cluster of highly shared sequence variants was judged likely to represent a technical artifact of the sequencing pipeline. In this cohort, only TCR beta chains were sequenced, and detectable features were limited by the absence of alpha or paired-chain data. Linkage disequilibrium might explain the correlated functional status among segregating V segments, but an unknown experimental factor could not be excluded.

A word on this clone: It lacks a known antigen. Base qualities were left out, and no much larger clone turns up one base away.

The library was produced with the immunoSEQ multiplex PCR assay. For the multiplex PCR, a mixture combining 60 forward primers for TCR Vbeta segments and 13 reverse primers for TCR Jbeta segments was used. The CDR3 region of rearranged TCR beta genes was amplified from genomic DNA by a multiplex PCR assay. Amplified TCR beta libraries were sequenced as 87-base-pair reads on the Illumina HiSeq System. The paper's processing steps were these. In a later analysis, tens of millions of unique TCR beta chains were counted across the 650 to 700 repertoires, and approximately 11 million of these chains were shared by at least two donors. Raw reads were error-corrected and collapsed into unique sequences by a nearest-neighbor algorithm in which closely related sequences were merged to remove PCR and sequencing errors. V, D and J gene segments were assigned by aligning CDR3 sequences to IMGT reference sequences. Each retained sequence needed at least a six-nucleotide match to both a V gene segment and a J gene segment. Rearrangements were classified as productive when the CDR3 lacked stop codons and remained in frame with V and J, and all other rearrangements were classified as non-productive. Following IMGT convention, CDR3 was defined as the stretch from the second conserved V-encoded cysteine up to the conserved J-encoded phenylalanine. The earlier analysis of 587 of the donors excluded any sequence lacking an unambiguous match to a single V gene segment. In an earlier analysis of several hundred of the donors, V segments were called functional above 56.7% productive rearrangements and were called segregating when the between-donor standard deviation exceeded 5%. A statistical classification framework was developed to diagnose cytomegalovirus status using the catalog of TCR beta chain sequences. V and J gene assignment, in a later analysis, came from comparing TCR nucleotide sequences with IMGT/GENE-DB human TR gene sequences. Using the TCRdist pipeline, a later analysis assigned CDR3 sequences along with most-parsimonious VDJ recombination scenarios. In a later analysis, every TCR beta chain was defined by the combination of its CDR3 amino acid sequence and its V-gene family, and reads without a unique V-gene family were dropped. To address suspected cross-contamination and a sequencing artifact, a later analysis removed roughly 580 highly shared, low-generation-probability nucleotide sequences. A later analysis calculated a clonal expansion index for each public chain from normalized within-repertoire ranks of inferred template counts. Generation probabilities in a later analysis came from a VDJ recombination model fitted to out-of-frame rearrangements, and those results were checked against IGoR. In a later analysis, TCR-TCR, TCR-HLA and TCR-CMV co-occurrence was scored with hypergeometric tests, and a repertoire-size bias correction was applied to TCR pairs. To estimate false discovery rates, a later analysis permuted the HLA or CMV assignments 20 times. In a later analysis, co-occurring TCRs were grouped using DBSCAN, and TCRdist sequence similarity was added for clustering within HLA-allele-positive subsets. For co-occurrence clustering, repertoires with fewer than 30,000 or more than 120,000 public chains were excluded, along with a handful of repertoires with anomalous nucleotide sharing. Not all clones reach the TCRdb copy of this immuneACCESS table, which keeps in-frame sequences only. Checked studies attribute under half of the gap to unresolved V genes and leave the rest unexplained. The V and J calls and clone size come from that table; D and trimming were worked out from the DNA. Counted in this sample were about 55,000 clones; 65% to 85% of them appeared once. The ten largest account for 1.6% of the sample.

The cohort consisted of some 670 healthy bone marrow donors. Cohort members were all nominally healthy when sampled, although unrecorded immune exposures were likely present. The donor tested CMV seronegative and was one of the 352 seronegative cohort members. Each donor provided a peripheral blood sample, and peripheral blood mononuclear cells were used for TCR beta sequencing. Genomic DNA extraction from the blood cell samples was performed with the Qiagen DNeasy Blood Extraction Kit. The source of this sequence is a man aged 30-40 years in good health and CMV-seronegative. Sequencing was done on a sample of PBMCs.

The CDR3 reads as follows: CASSLKRGGNEQFF. The DNA is TGCGCCAGCAGCTTGAAGAGGGGGGGAAATGAGCAGTTCTTC. Recombination joined TRBV5-1 with TRBJ2-1; 7 matching bases give a weak D call of TRBD2. The CDR3 covers 14 residues, taking in both the cysteine and the phenylalanine. The DNA shown is the 42-base CDR3, in frame from base 1. The germline V gene yields SGHRS for CDR1 and YFSETQ for CDR2. Relative to germline, V is 1 base shorter and J is 7 bases shorter, with 12 bases between their ends.